This T cell receptor (beta chain) derives from a study of cytomegalovirus exposure and HLA in healthy donors. Primers: 60 Vbeta forward and 13 Jbeta reverse. TCRdb keeps only in-frame clones here, not all; method: immunoSEQ multiplex PCR. In the table there are some 110,000 clones, approximately 80% of which are singletons. Notes on the study in general: Relative to the approximately 700-donor mean, N-insertions were reportedly fewer in an Asian-associated ancestry cluster in a later analysis. The records held CMV serostatus as the only immune exposure information. In a later analysis, specific HLA alleles were associated with 15,000 or so TCR beta sequences at a 0.05 false discovery rate.

Worth noting for this clone: The target antigen is unknown.

This sequence was found in a male donor in good health and CMV-seronegative. The sequenced material came from PBMCs.

The chain's CDR3 is CASSTGGGSYNEQFF. The CDR3 DNA reads as TGTGCCAGTAGTACGGGAGGGGGCTCCTACAATGAGCAGTTCTTC. J is TRBJ2-1 and V is TRBV19, with 8 bases lining up with TRBD2. The CDR3 spans 15 residues. Germline CDR1 is LNHDA and CDR2 is SQIVND (reference sequence). V shed 4 bases and J 0 bases; nucleotides not matched to a gene: 2. Combining the CDR3 with reference TRBV19 and TRBJ2-1 gives the whole variable domain DGGITQSPKYLFRKEGQNVTLSCEQNLNHDAMYWYRQDPGQGLRLIYYSQIVNDFQKGDIAEGYSVSREKKESFPLTVTSAQKNPTAFYLCASSTGGGSYNEQFFGPGTRLTVL.